This section outlines one T cell receptor (beta chain) sequence together with its context. Its target is not known. The sample originates from a study of shared clonotypes between healthy human individuals. The deep-level immunoSEQ assay was used. Using immunoSEQ multiplex PCR, the repertoire was profiled, and TCRdb retains in-frame clones only, with some absent. The sample has 2 million to 3 million clones, about 92% seen once. Study results and caveats: On the whole, naive subsets had larger estimated richness than memory subsets had.

This CDR3 region has 16 residues. J lost 10 bases, V lost 0 bases, and 11 bases had no gene match. Germline V CDR1 and CDR2: LGHNT, FRNRAP. This sequence joins TRBV12-5 and TRBJ2-1, with TRBD1 identical over 8 bases. The sequenced material came from naive CD4+ T cells sorted from blood. Documented subset: CD45RA+ positively selected. The clonotype originates from a man between 18 and 29 years old in good health. The CDR3 nucleotides are TGTGCTAGTGGTTTGGTACTCGGGCAGGGGGCAGGGGAGCAGTTCTTC. Protein product: CASGLVLGQGAGEQFF.